The source of this T cell receptor (beta chain) is a study of blood T cells in healthy people across ages (dated by TCRdb to about 2015). Regarding the research as a whole: In model experiments, template switching captured roughly one uniquely barcoded TCR beta cDNA molecule for every two T cells. Two additional independent replicas of 1 million unique cDNA reads from the same blood draw were analyzed for two donors (one aged 18 to 30 and one aged 80 or older). Four age groups were formed from the donors: young (average approximately 15 years), middle-aged (approximately 39), aged (approximately 60) and long-lived (less than 85). To avoid experimental bias, donors of different ages were distributed randomly across sequencing lanes. Using deep sequencing normalized with unique cDNA molecular identifiers, the study measured how TCR beta repertoire diversity changes with age.

The library relied on 5' RACE. Reads for this sample came from an Illumina HiSeq 2500. A second PCR of roughly 7 to 11 cycles was performed with a sample-barcoded 5' primer and a J-beta primer mix. A unique molecular identifier was introduced onto each TCR beta cDNA molecule by a template-switch 5' adaptor carrying 12 random nucleotides. Each sample yielded at least 3 million CDR3-containing paired-end reads. The Mint cDNA synthesis kit, primed by a TRBC-specific oligonucleotide, was used to synthesize first-strand cDNA from all RNA. Following uracil-DNA glycosylase treatment, all cDNA underwent a first 18-cycle PCR with the universal primers M1SS and BC2_uni_R. Per the original workflow: For normalization, 1 million high-quality reads were randomly selected from each sample, with every read carrying a distinct molecular identifier. Reads with shared molecular identifiers were discarded instead of being binned into consensus sequences. CDR3 identification, clonotype clustering and error correction used MiTCR with a Q25 quality threshold and the strictest error-elimination algorithm. A nonparametric unseen species model with Euler transformation was used to estimate lower-bound total TCR beta diversity. TCRdb ran its own pipeline on the public reads, namely fastp trimming at Q25 and MiXCR clone calling, and kept in-frame beta chains. Each record represents a unique CDR3 protein, reported with the most common genes and DNA among its rows. These V and J calls derive from TCRdb rather than the authors' analysis. The sample contains more than 650,000 distinct CDR3 sequences, about a fifth of them found a single time. Clones ranked in the top ten supply around a fifth of the sample.

The table lists this clonotype with a few counts. Its antigen specificity is not known. No base-level quality is on record; no much larger clone is a single base apart. Reading from cysteine to phenylalanine, the CDR3 counts 15 amino acids. Only CDR3 DNA remains: 45 bases, in frame from the first base. Germline trimming amounts to 5 bases on V and 7 bases on J, with 11 as the count of junction bases outside the gene matches. The germline V gene (reference sequence) gives CDR1 as MNHEY and CDR2 as SMNVEV. The donors were 40 or so Caucasian individuals from Russia, aged roughly 6 to 90 years, who were systemically healthy. Approximately 10 milliliters of peripheral blood were collected from each donor into EDTA-treated Vacutainer tubes. Ficoll-Paque density-gradient centrifugation was used to isolate PBMCs, with at least 6.5 million obtained per sample. Trizol reagent was used to extract total RNA from the PBMCs, yielding at least 6 micrograms per sample. Naive CD45RAhigh/CD27high T cell percentages were measured by flow cytometry on a PBMC aliquot from every donor.

General conclusions and limits of the study: The CMV infection status of donors was not known, potentially confounding age-related changes in expanded clonotypes. Observed TCR beta diversity per million T cells fell roughly linearly with age, and a significant reduction was already apparent by age about 38. Estimates of total diversity based on one million sequenced T cells were regarded as lower bounds and as underestimates. Compared with the aged group, the long-lived group had more naive CD4+ T cells, fewer expanded clones and increased TCR diversity, a pattern suggesting age selection. Because profiling used bulk unsorted PBMCs, naive and antigen-experienced compartments could not be compared conclusively. Observed TCR beta diversity correlated strongly with the percentage of naive T cells measured by flow cytometry.

Input material: blood. The V gene is TRBV27 and the J gene is TRBJ1-2, and 9 junctional nucleotides match TRBD1. This receptor was identified in a man between 70 and 80 years old in good health. The DNA sequence is TGTGCCAGCAGTCCCCGTATCGACAGGGGGTTTGGCTACACCTTC. Its protein is CASSPRIDRGFGYTF.